The 6 T cell receptor beta chains given below trace back to one sample, sequenced in a study of shared clonotypes between healthy human individuals. As defined, naive CD8 cells were CD45RO-negative and positively selected for CCR7, with terminally differentiated effector memory CD45RA+ cells excluded. Produced via immunoSEQ multiplex PCR; TCRdb's table is partial and in-frame only. The profile shows about 2 million clones, less than 95% of them singletons. Sample: naive CD8+ T cells sorted from blood. Receptors were obtained from a young man in good health.

The chain uses TRBV11-2 and TRBJ2-5; D not resolved. Germline assignment: CDR1 SGHAT and CDR2 FQNNGV. This CDR3 region has 12 residues. The V end was cut by 3 bases, the J end by 5 bases, with 7 bases between. Here the CDR3 DNA reads TGTGCCAGCAGCTTCCAATCTGAGACCCAGTACTTC. This translates into CASSFQSETQYF.

V gene TRBV27 combines with J gene TRBJ1-1; TRBD1 aligns across 7 bases. Looked up from germline, CDR1 is MNHEY and CDR2 is SMNVEV (reference sequence). This CDR3 is 16 amino acids long. Losses at the gene ends were 5 bases for V and 1 base for J; bases not matched to a gene: 10. The CDR3 loop reads CASSELEGQTNTEAFF. The CDR3 DNA reads TGTGCCAGCAGTGAATTAGAGGGACAGACGAACACTGAAGCTTTCTTT.

Here the CDR3 reads CASSEYREETQYF. The CDR3 bases are TGCGCCAGCAGTGAGTACAGAGAAGAGACCCAGTACTTC. The genes are TRBV10-2 and TRBJ2-5; D is unresolved. V lost 1 base and J lost 3, with 6 bases in between. Germline V lookup: CDR1 WSHSY, CDR2 SAAADI. This CDR3 is built from 13 residues.

With regard to this clone: The sample carries other DNA sequences with the same CDR3. This sequence joins TRBV5-6 and TRBJ1-2; D may be TRBD1 (5 bases). CDR1 and CDR2 (germline): SGHDT, YYEEEE. V shed 2 bases and J shed 4 bases, with 9 bases lying between them. The CDR3 consists of 13 residues. The DNA of the CDR3 is TGTGCCAGCAGCTTCCAGGGTACCTATGGCTACACCTTC. Protein sequence: CASSFQGTYGYTF.

The chain employs TRBV9 and TRBJ2-5; TRBD1 aligns across 8 bases. Germline trimming cut 6 bases from V and 4 bases from J; bases unmatched to any gene: 8. This CDR3 is 14 amino acids long. CDR1 is SGDLS, CDR2 YYNGEE, per germline. CDR3: CASNAGGSGETQYF. CDR3 DNA sequence: TGTGCCAGCAATGCAGGGGGCTCTGGAGAGACCCAGTACTTC.

The chain is built from TRBV1 and TRBJ2-7. TRBV1 is a listed pseudogene. The CDR3 sequence is 17 residues long. The CDR3 bases are TGCACCAGCAGCCAAGATTCGTGGCTTTTGAGCTCCTACGAGCAGTACTTC. Its protein is CTSSQDSWLLSSYEQYF.